This paragraph reports one TCR beta chain. This sample is drawn from a study of cytomegalovirus exposure and HLA in healthy donors. PCR amplification relied on 60 Vbeta primers (plus 13 Jbeta primers). Sequenced by immunoSEQ multiplex PCR; TCRdb stores in-frame clones only, minus some. The sample yields over 100,000 clones, 55% to 65% seen once. Germline V gene sequence: CDR1 SGHVS, CDR2 FQNEAQ. Trimming removed 1 base from V and 0 bases from J, with 16 bases in between. The CDR3 totals 18 residues. This sequence was found in a middle-aged man in good health and CMV-seropositive. The chain uses TRBV7-8 and TRBJ2-1; D perhaps matches TRBD1 (6 bases). The specimen was PBMCs. The CDR3, as DNA: TGTGCCAGCAGCTTAGTAGGCAGGGGCCGCTCCTCCTACAATGAGCAGTTCTTC. It is translated as CASSLVGRGRSSYNEQFF.